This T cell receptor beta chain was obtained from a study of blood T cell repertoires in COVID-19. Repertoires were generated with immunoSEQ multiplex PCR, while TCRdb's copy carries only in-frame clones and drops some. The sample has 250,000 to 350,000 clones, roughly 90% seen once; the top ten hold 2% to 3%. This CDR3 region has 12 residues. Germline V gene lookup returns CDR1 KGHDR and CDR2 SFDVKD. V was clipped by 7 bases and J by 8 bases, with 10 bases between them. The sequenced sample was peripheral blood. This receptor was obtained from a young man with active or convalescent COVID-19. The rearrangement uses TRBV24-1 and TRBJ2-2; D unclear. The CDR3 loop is CATRAESGELFF. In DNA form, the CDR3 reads TGTGCCACCAGGGCCGAATCGGGGGAGCTGTTTTTT.